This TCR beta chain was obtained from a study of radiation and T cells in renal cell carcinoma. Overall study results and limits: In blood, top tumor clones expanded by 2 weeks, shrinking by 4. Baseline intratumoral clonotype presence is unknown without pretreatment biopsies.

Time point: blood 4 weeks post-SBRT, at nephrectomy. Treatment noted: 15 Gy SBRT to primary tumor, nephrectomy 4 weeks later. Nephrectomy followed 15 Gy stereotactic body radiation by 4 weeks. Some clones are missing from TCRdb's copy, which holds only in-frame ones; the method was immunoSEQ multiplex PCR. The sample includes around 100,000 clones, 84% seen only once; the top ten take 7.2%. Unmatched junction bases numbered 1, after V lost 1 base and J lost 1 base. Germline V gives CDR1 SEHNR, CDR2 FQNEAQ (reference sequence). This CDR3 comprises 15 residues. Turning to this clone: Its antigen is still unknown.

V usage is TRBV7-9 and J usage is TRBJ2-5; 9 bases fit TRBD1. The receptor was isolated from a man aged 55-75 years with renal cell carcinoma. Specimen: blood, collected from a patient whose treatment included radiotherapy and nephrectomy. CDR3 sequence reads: CASSLGDRVQETQYF. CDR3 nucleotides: TGTGCCAGCAGCTTAGGGGACAGGGTCCAAGAGACCCAGTACTTC.